This entry lists 7 T cell receptor beta chains sequenced from one sample in a study of blood T cell repertoires in COVID-19. Generated by immunoSEQ multiplex PCR, the TCRdb table keeps only in-frame clones and is missing some. The data contain approximately 82,000 clones, 70% to 90% of them singletons. The sequencing input was peripheral blood. The origin of the receptors is a woman in her seventies with active or convalescent COVID-19.

This clone has only one observation. The chain has TRBV27 and TRBJ2-1, with 14 bases matching TRBD2. The CDR3 has 18 residues. The germline CDR1 and CDR2 sequences are MNHEY and SMNVEV (reference sequence). The junction had 9 bases not matched to a gene; V was cut back by 4 bases and J by 4 bases. This CDR3 reads CASSSPPGLAGVYNEQFF. CDR3 DNA sequence: TGTGCCAGCAGTTCTCCCCCGGGACTAGCGGGAGTTTACAATGAGCAGTTCTTC.

This clone was detected only a few times. The chain recombines TRBV28 with TRBJ1-6; TRBD1 matches at 8 bases. Germline loops: CDR1 MDHEN, CDR2 SYDVKM. The V and J ends lost 6 bases and 5 bases, in that order; junction bases with no gene match: 6. CDR3 length equals 15 residues. In nucleotides, the CDR3 is TGTGCCAGCAGGCGGACAGGGCATCATAATTCACCCCTCCACTTT. This sequence encodes CASRRTGHHNSPLHF.

The J gene is TRBJ1-1, the V gene TRBV7-6; the D is unclear. V was pared by 1 base and J by 1 base, with 10 bases between. The CDR3 totals 15 residues. Germline V gene lookup returns CDR1 SGHVS and CDR2 FNYEAQ. The CDR3: CASSLGTEPNTEAFF. The CDR3 DNA sequence: TGTGCCAGCAGCTTAGGTACTGAGCCGAACACTGAAGCTTTCTTT. Filled out from reference TRBV7-6 and TRBJ1-1, the complete variable domain reads GAGVSQSPRYKVTKRGQDVALRCDPISGHVSLYWYRQALGQGPEFLTYFNYEAQQDKSGLPNDRFSAERPEGSISTLTIQRTEQRDSAMYRCASSLGTEPNTEAFFGQGTRLTVV.

This sequence joins TRBV7-2 and TRBJ2-7, with a tentative D call TRBD1 (6 bases). The CDR3 spans 14 residues. The V end was cut by 2 bases, the J end by 3 bases, with 11 bases between. Per the germline V gene, CDR1 is SGHTA and CDR2 is FQGNSA. For the CDR3, the DNA is TGTGCCAGCAGCTTACAACCAGGGGACTACGAGCAGTACTTC. Its protein is CASSLQPGDYEQYF.

V gene TRBV5-1 combines with J gene TRBJ2-1, with 9 bases identical to TRBD1. V shed 4 bases, J shed 5 bases, and the junction held 4 bases outside the gene matches. Looked up from germline, CDR1 is SGHRS and CDR2 is YFSETQ. The CDR3 contains 14 residues. The CDR3 sequence: CASSMGQGHNEQFF. The CDR3 nucleotides read TGCGCCAGCAGCATGGGACAGGGACACAATGAGCAGTTCTTC.

This chain joins TRBV27 and TRBJ1-5; TRBD1 matches at 9 bases. Germline-derived CDR1 and CDR2 are MNHEY and SMNVEV (reference sequence). The V segment lost 6 bases and the J segment 6 bases; nucleotides outside the gene matches: 3. The CDR3 covers 13 residues. DNA for the CDR3: TGTGCCAGCAGGGGACAGGGTGGTCAGCCCCAGCATTTT. Translated, it gives CASRGQGGQPQHF.

The V call is TRBV19, the J call TRBJ2-1; D is perhaps TRBD2 (6 bases). Deletions cut 4 bases from V and 9 bases from J, with 13 bases between. This CDR3 is built from 13 residues. Germline V gene lookup returns CDR1 LNHDA and CDR2 SQIVND (reference sequence). The CDR3 DNA reads TGTGCCAGTAGTACCTCATTCGGGGGTGAGCAGTTCTTC. Residues: CASSTSFGGEQFF.